A selection of T cell receptor beta chains follows, all from one sample in a study of graft-versus-host responses after intestinal transplantation. Their cognate antigens are unknown. This table comes from immunoSEQ multiplex PCR, and its TCRdb copy is limited to in-frame clones, with some not included. The sample lists approximately 100,000 clones; approximately 93% were seen once. The sequencing used unstimulated CD8+ T cells sorted from spleen or lymph node cells, collected before intestinal transplant. The source of these receptors is a human donor who received an intestinal transplant. CDR3s include the opening cysteine and the closing phenylalanine or tryptophan. The D gene is left open where the match is weak. The size field is filled for only some rows; it gives once, few, many or a size class.

TRBJ2-7	TRBD1	16	TRBV5-1	.	TGCGCCAGCAGCCCTCCGGACAGGGAAGTCTCCTACGAGCAGTACTTC	CASSPPDREVSYEQYF
TRBJ2-3	TRBD2	16	TRBV6-5	.	TGTGCCAGCAGTTACCCAGGACTAGGCGAGAAGAATACGCAGTATTTT	CASSYPGLGEKNTQYF
TRBJ2-1	TRBD1	15	TRBV5-6	.	TGTGCCAGCAGCCCGAATAACAGGGGAAACAATGAGCAGTTCTTC	CASSPNNRGNNEQFF
TRBJ1-5	TRBD1	13	TRBV14	.	TGTGCCAGCAGAGGACAGGGTGAGCAGCCCCAGCATTTT	CASRGQGEQPQHF
TRBJ2-7	TRBD1	14	TRBV15	.	TGTGCCACCAGCCTGGGGACAGTCTCCTACGAGCAGTACTTC	CATSLGTVSYEQYF
TRBJ1-2	.	15	TRBV7-9	.	TGTGCCAGCAGCTTAGCGGTCAGACCGTCCTATGGCTACACCTTC	CASSLAVRPSYGYTF
TRBJ1-1	.	14	TRBV7-9	.	TGTGCCAGCAGCTTAGTGGTAACAGGGACTGAAGCTTTCTTT	CASSLVVTGTEAFF
TRBJ2-3	.	13	TRBV27	.	TGTGCCAGCAGTTTATACGGCACAGATACGCAGTATTTT	CASSLYGTDTQYF
TRBJ2-3	.	15	TRBV9	.	TGTGCCAGCAGCGCGGACGGTCGCGGCACAGATACGCAGTATTTT	CASSADGRGTDTQYF
TRBJ2-3	.	14	TRBV30	.	TGTGCCTGGGGGGTGGGGGAGATAACAGATACGCAGTATTTT	CAWGVGEITDTQYF
TRBJ2-1	.	15	TRBV4-1	.	TGCGCCAGCAGCCAAGATCCCGCAGGGGGGGATGAGCAGTTCTTC	CASSQDPAGGDEQFF
TRBJ1-1	.	13	TRBV4-1	.	TGCGCCAGCAGCCCTCCCAGGGGCACTGAAGCTTTCTTT	CASSPPRGTEAFF
TRBJ2-2	.	11	TRBV20-1	.	TGCAGTGTAACGAGGGCCGGGGAGCTGTTTTTT	CSVTRAGELFF
TRBJ2-1	.	13	TRBV30	.	TGTGCCTGGAGTGCGGGAAGGGGCAATGAGCAGTTCTTC	CAWSAGRGNEQFF
TRBJ2-2	.	16	TRBV5-4	.	TGTGCCAGCAGCTTGGCCAACCCAACGAACACCGGGGAGCTGTTTTTT	CASSLANPTNTGELFF
TRBJ2-7	.	14	TRBV27	.	TGTGCCAGCAGTCCCGAAGGAAGCTCCTACGAGCAGTACTTC	CASSPEGSSYEQYF
TRBJ2-1	TRBD2	17	TRBV4-1	.	TGCGCCAGCAGCTCAGGGGCCGGGACTAGCGCCTACAATGAGCAGTTCTTC	CASSSGAGTSAYNEQFF
TRBJ2-1	.	15	TRBV6-1	.	TGTGCCAGCAGCGAAGACTCAAGCTCCTACAATGAGCAGTTCTTC	CASSEDSSSYNEQFF
TRBJ2-7	.	15	TRBV28	.	TGTGCCAGCAGTTCGCCCAGGCCGCTAGCCTACGAGCAGTACTTC	CASSSPRPLAYEQYF
TRBJ1-2	.	12	TRBV28	.	TGTGCCAGCAGCCCTGGGCCATTGTACTACACCTTC	CASSPGPLYYTF
TRBJ2-3	.	13	TRBV7-7	.	TGTGCCAGCAGCCGGATGGACCTCGATACGCAGTATTTT	CASSRMDLDTQYF
TRBJ1-3	.	15	TRBV7-8	.	TGTGCCAGCAGCTTAGGCTGGGAATATGTAAACACCATATATTTT	CASSLGWEYVNTIYF
TRBJ2-5	.	16	TRBV11-2	.	TGTGCCAGCAGGCTAGATGGGGGCCAGCCAAGGGATACCCAGTACTTC	CASRLDGGQPRDTQYF
TRBJ2-3	.	15	TRBV19	.	TGTGCCAGTACCGGCAGGGAAACAGGGTCAGATACGCAGTATTTT	CASTGRETGSDTQYF
TRBJ2-1	.	13	TRBV7-9	once	TGTGCCAGCAGCTTAGATCCCGACAATGAGCAGTTCTTC	CASSLDPDNEQFF
TRBJ1-1	.	14	TRBV9	.	TGTGCCAGCAGCAGAGGAGGCGGGAACACTGAAGCTTTCTTT	CASSRGGGNTEAFF
TRBJ2-3	TRBD2	17	TRBV7-9	.	TGTGCCAGCAGCTTAGGCCCAACTAGCGGGGGGGCTTACACGCAGTATTTT	CASSLGPTSGGAYTQYF
TRBJ1-4	.	14	TRBV27	.	TGTGCCAGCAGTTTGACAGGAGTTAATGAAAAACTGTTTTTT	CASSLTGVNEKLFF
TRBJ2-7	.	13	TRBV19	.	TGTGCCAGTAGGCCGGGACTCTCCTACGAGCAGTACTTC	CASRPGLSYEQYF
TRBJ1-2	.	14	TRBV30	.	TGTGCCTGGAGTACAGCCGTCTGGGACTATGGCTACACCTTC	CAWSTAVWDYGYTF
TRBJ2-1	.	13	TRBV30	.	TGTGCCTGGAGTGGGGATCGGTACAATGAGCAGTTCTTC	CAWSGDRYNEQFF
TRBJ1-1	.	13	TRBV5-3	.	TGTGCCAGAAGCAGGTACAGGGCAGGTGAAGCTTTCTTT	CARSRYRAGEAFF
TRBJ2-1	.	13	TRBV29-1	.	TGCAGCGTTGAAACAGGTACCTACAATGAGCAGTTCTTC	CSVETGTYNEQFF
TRBJ2-3	.	17	TRBV5-1	.	TGCGCCAGCAGCTTGCAGGAAGGGGGGCTATACACAGATACGCAGTATTTT	CASSLQEGGLYTDTQYF
TRBJ2-7	TRBD2	18	TRBV28	once	TGTGCCAGCAGTAAGGGACTAGCGGGGGGGGCGCTATACTACGAGCAGTACTTC	CASSKGLAGGALYYEQYF
TRBJ1-2	.	15	TRBV6-6	.	TGTGCCAGCAGTTACTCGAGCCTGGCGGATAGAGGCTACACCTTC	CASSYSSLADRGYTF
TRBJ2-1	TRBD2	15	TRBV6-5	.	TGTGCCAGCAGTTCTGGGGCGGGGGGGCTCAATGAGCAGTTCTTC	CASSSGAGGLNEQFF
TRBJ2-6	.	15	TRBV5-6	.	TGTGCCAGCAGCTTGCCTGGGTCCAGGTACAACGTCCTGACTTTC	CASSLPGSRYNVLTF
TRBJ1-2	.	14	TRBV29-1	.	TGCAGCGTTGAATCATGGGGGATTGGCTATGGCTACACCTTC	CSVESWGIGYGYTF
TRBJ2-1	TRBD2	17	TRBV14	.	TGTGCCAGCAGCCAAGATTCGCTAGCGGGGGTATACAATGAGCAGTTCTTC	CASSQDSLAGVYNEQFF
TRBJ1-1	.	14	TRBV6-5	.	TGTGCCAGCAGTTACGGGGGGGAAGACACTGAAGCTTTCTTT	CASSYGGEDTEAFF
TRBJ2-1	TRBD2	16	TRBV9	.	TGTGCCAGCAGCGTAGAGTGGCGGGGGGGCGGGAATGAGCAGTTCTTC	CASSVEWRGGGNEQFF
TRBJ2-2	TRBD1	12	TRBV6-6	.	TGTGCCAGCCTGACAGGGACCGGGGAGCTGTTTTTT	CASLTGTGELFF
TRBJ1-2	TRBD1	14	TRBV5-1	.	TGCGCCAGCAGCTTTCCCGGGACAGGGTACGGCTACACCTTC	CASSFPGTGYGYTF
TRBJ1-3	TRBD1	17	TRBV4-1	.	TGCGCCAGCAGCCAAGGGTACAGGGGGCGATCTGGAAACACCATATATTTT	CASSQGYRGRSGNTIYF
TRBJ2-3	.	14	TRBV4-2	.	TGTGCCAGCAGCCAAGTGGAGCGCACAGATACGCAGTATTTT	CASSQVERTDTQYF
TRBJ2-3	.	15	TRBV10-2	.	TGCGCCAGCAGTGACTCGGCGGCAGGGTGGGATACGCAGTATTTT	CASSDSAAGWDTQYF
TRBJ2-1	TRBD2	14	TRBV6-5	.	TGTGCCAGCAGTTCCGGACTAGCTGGGAATGAGCAGTTCTTC	CASSSGLAGNEQFF
TRBJ2-1	TRBD1	16	TRBV9	.	TGTGCCAGCAGCGAAACACCGGGACAGTACTACAATGAGCAGTTCTTC	CASSETPGQYYNEQFF
TRBJ1-1	.	11	TRBV4-1	.	TGCGCCTCCTTCGGGGGGACTGAAGCTTTCTTT	CASFGGTEAFF
TRBJ1-1	.	12	TRBV29-1	.	TGCAGCGTAGCGGCCGGGGGCACTGAAGCTTTCTTT	CSVAAGGTEAFF
TRBJ2-3	.	15	TRBV9	.	TGTGCCAGCAGCCCTGGGGGTCAGGGCACAGATACGCAGTATTTT	CASSPGGQGTDTQYF
TRBJ2-7	.	15	TRBV19	few	TGTGCCAGTAGCCCAAGGAAGCGAGGTGCCTACGAGCAGTACTTC	CASSPRKRGAYEQYF
TRBJ1-2	TRBD1	14	TRBV4-1	.	TGCGCCAGCAGCCAACAGGGGGCCATCTATGGCTACACCTTC	CASSQQGAIYGYTF
TRBJ2-1	TRBD1	12	TRBV5-1	.	TGCGCCAGCAGCTGGGACAGAAATGAGCAGTTCTTC	CASSWDRNEQFF